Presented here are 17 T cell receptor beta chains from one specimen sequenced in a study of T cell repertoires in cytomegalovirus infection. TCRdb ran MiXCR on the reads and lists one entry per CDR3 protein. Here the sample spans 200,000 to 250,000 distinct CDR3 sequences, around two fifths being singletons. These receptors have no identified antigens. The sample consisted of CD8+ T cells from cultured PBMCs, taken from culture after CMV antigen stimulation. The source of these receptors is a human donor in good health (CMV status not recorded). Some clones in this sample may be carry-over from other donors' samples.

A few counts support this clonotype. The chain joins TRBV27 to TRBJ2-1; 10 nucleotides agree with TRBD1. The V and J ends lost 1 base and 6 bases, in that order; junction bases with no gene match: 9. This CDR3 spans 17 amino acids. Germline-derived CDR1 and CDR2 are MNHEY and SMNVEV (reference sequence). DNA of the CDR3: TGTGCCAGCAGTTTATACGGCGGGACAGGGGAAGGCAATGAGCAGTTCTTC. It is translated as CASSLYGGTGEGNEQFF.

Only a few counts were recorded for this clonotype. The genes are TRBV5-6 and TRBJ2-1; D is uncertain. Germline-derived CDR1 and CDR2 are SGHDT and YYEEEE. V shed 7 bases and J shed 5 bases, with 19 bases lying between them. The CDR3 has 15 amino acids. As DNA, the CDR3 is TGTGCCAGCTACGGGCCAGGCCGAGCCGACAATGAGCAGTTCTTC. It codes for CASYGPGRADNEQFF.

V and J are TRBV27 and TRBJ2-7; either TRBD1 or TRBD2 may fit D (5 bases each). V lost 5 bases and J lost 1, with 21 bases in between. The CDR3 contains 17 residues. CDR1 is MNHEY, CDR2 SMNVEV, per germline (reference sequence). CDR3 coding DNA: TGTGCCAGCAGTCCAAGCCTCCGACAGCGGTCATCCTACGAGCAGTACTTC. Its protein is CASSPSLRQRSSYEQYF.

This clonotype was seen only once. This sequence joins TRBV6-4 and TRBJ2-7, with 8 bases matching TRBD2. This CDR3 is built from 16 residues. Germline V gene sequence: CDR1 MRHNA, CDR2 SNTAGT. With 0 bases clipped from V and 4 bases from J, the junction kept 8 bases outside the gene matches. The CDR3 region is CASSDSRGGPSYEQYF. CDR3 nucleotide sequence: TGTGCCAGCAGTGACTCCCGCGGGGGGCCGTCGTACGAGCAGTACTTC.

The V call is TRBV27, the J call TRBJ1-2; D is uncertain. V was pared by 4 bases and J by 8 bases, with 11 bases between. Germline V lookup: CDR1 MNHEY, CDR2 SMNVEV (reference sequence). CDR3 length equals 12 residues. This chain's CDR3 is CASSSGSSGYTF. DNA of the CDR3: TGTGCCAGCAGTTCTGGTAGTTCGGGCTACACCTTC.

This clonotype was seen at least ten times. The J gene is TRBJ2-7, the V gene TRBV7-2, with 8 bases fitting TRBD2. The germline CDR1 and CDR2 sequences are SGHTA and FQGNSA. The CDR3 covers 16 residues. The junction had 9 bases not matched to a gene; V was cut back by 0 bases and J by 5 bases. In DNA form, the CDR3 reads TGTGCCAGCAGCTTAGCCCCTAGCGGGCCCCTCGACGAGCAGTACTTC. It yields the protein CASSLAPSGPLDEQYF.

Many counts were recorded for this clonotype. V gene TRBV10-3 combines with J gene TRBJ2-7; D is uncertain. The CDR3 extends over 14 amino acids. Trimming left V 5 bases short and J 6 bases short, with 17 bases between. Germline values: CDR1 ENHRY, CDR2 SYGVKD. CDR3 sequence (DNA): TGTGCCATCAGTCTTGACCGGACCGGTGCCGAGCAGTACTTC. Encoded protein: CAISLDRTGAEQYF.

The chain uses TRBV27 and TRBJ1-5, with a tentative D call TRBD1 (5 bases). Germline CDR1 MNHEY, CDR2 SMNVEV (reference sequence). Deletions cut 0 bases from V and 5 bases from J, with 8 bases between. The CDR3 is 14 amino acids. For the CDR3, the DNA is TGTGCCAGCAGTTTATCTCGGGGACATCAGCCCCAGCATTTT. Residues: CASSLSRGHQPQHF.

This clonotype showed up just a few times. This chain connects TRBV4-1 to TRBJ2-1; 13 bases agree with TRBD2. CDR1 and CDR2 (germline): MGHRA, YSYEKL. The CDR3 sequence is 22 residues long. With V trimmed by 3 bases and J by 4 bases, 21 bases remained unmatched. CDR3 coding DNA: TGCGCCAGCAGCCAGGCCGGGACTAGCGGGACCGGGATCTACGCCTTATACAATGAGCAGTTCTTC. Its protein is CASSQAGTSGTGIYALYNEQFF.

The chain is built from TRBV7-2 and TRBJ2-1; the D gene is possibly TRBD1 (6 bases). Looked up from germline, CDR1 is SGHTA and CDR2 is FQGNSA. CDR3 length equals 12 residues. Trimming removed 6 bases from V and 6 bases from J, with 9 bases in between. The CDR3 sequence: CASSTGCNEQFF. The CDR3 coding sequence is TGTGCCAGCAGTACAGGGTGCAATGAGCAGTTCTTC.

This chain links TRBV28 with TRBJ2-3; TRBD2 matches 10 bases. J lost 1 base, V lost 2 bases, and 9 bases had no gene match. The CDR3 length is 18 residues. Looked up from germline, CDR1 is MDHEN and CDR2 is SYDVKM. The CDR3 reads CASSLLTSGLTGTDTQYF. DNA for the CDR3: TGTGCCAGCAGTTTACTGACTAGCGGGCTTACTGGCACAGATACGCAGTATTTT.

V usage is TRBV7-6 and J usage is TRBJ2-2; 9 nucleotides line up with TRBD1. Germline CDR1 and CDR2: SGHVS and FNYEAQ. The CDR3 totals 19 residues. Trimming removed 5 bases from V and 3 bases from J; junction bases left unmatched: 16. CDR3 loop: CASSHSGQGHGLHTGELFF. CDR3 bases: TGTGCCAGCAGCCACTCGGGACAGGGTCATGGGTTGCACACCGGGGAGCTGTTTTTT.

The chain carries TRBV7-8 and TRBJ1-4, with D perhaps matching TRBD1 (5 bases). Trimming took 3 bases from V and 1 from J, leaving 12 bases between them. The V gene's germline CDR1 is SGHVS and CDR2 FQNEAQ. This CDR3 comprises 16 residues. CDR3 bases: TGTGCCAGCAGCTTCTCAGGGAGACGAACTAATGAAAAACTGTTTTTT. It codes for CASSFSGRRTNEKLFF.

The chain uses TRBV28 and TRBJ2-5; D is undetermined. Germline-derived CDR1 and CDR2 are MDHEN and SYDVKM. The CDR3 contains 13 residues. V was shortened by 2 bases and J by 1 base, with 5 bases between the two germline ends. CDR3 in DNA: TGTGCCAGCAGTTTACCTATCCAAGAGACCCAGTACTTC. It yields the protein CASSLPIQETQYF.

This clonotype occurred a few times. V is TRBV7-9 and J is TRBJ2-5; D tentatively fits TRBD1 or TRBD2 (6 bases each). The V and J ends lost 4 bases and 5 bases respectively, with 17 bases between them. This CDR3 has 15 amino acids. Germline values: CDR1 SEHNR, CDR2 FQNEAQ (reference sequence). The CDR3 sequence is CASSSLGGGRETQYF. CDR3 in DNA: TGTGCCAGCAGCTCACTAGGGGGAGGAAGGGAGACCCAGTACTTC.

CDR3 DNA: TGTGCCAGCAGCTTTCCCTTAGCGGGGGGACAAGAGACCCAGTACTTC. Its translation: CASSFPLAGGQETQYF. The rearrangement links TRBV7-8 to TRBJ2-5; TRBD2 matches at 10 bases. After removal of 3 bases from V and 2 bases from J, the junction contained 6 bases not matched to a gene. Germline CDR1 reads SGHVS; CDR2 reads FQNEAQ. The CDR3 runs 16 residues.

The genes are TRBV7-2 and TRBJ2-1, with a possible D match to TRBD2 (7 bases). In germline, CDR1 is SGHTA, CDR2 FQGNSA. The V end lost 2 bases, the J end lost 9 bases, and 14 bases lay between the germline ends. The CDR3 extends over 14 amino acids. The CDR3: CASSLRARGGEQFF. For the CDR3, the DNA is TGTGCCAGCAGCTTAAGGGCGAGGGGGGGTGAGCAGTTCTTC.